The clone carrying this T cell receptor beta chain appeared a single time. Per the germline V gene, CDR1 is WNHNN and CDR2 is SYGVQD (reference sequence). This CDR3 has 13 amino acids. Losses at the gene ends were 4 bases for V and 3 bases for J; bases not matched to a gene: 1. This sample stems from a study of blood T cell repertoires in COVID-19. Study context: Donors in the United States, Italy and Spain gave samples during acute or convalescent COVID-19.

Profiling relied on immunoSEQ multiplex PCR, and the TCRdb table lists in-frame clones only, not all of them. Among fewer than 300,000 clones listed, 80% to 85% were seen once. The V and J genes are TRBV10-1 and TRBJ2-7; 9 bases fit TRBD2. The sequenced material came from PBMCs or T cells enriched from blood (not recorded which). This sequence originates from a man aged 40-49 years who had been exposed to COVID-19. The CDR3: CASSASGIYEQYF. The CDR3 DNA reads as TGCGCCAGCAGTGCTAGCGGGATCTACGAGCAGTACTTC.